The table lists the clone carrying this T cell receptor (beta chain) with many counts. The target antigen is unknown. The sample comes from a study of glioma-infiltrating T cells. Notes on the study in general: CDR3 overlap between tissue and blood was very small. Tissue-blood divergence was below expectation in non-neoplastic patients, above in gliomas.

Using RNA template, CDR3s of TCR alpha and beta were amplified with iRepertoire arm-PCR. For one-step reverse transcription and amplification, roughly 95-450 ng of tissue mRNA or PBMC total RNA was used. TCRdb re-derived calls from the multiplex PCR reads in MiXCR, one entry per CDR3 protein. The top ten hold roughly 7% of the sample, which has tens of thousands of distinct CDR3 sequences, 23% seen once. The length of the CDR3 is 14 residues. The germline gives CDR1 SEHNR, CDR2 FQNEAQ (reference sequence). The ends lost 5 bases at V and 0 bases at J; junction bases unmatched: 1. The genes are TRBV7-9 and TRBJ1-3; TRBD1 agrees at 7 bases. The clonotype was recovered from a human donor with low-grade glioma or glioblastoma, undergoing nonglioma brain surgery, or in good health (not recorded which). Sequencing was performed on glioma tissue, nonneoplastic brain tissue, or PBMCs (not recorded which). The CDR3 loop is CASSGTASGNTIYF. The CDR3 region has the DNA TGTGCCAGCAGCGGGACAGCCTCTGGAAACACCATATATTTT.